These 8 T cell receptor beta chains were all obtained from the same sample, sequenced in a study of technical replicates of blood from several donors. Generated by immunoSEQ multiplex PCR, the TCRdb table keeps only in-frame clones and is missing some. The repertoire holds almost 90,000 clones, with approximately 94% as singletons. Sequencing was performed on T cells isolated from PBMCs. The receptor set was obtained from a human donor in good health.

V gene TRBV25-1 combines with J gene TRBJ2-2, with TRBD2 matching 7 bases. The CDR3 runs to 17 residues. After removal of 1 base from V and 4 bases from J, the junction contained 9 bases not matched to a gene. In germline, CDR1 is MGHDK, CDR2 SYGVNS. The CDR3 spells CASSEWGGGLATGELFF. The CDR3 coding sequence is TGTGCCAGCAGTGAATGGGGGGGAGGGTTGGCCACCGGGGAGCTGTTTTTT. The whole variable domain, remainder taken from reference TRBV25-1 and TRBJ2-2, is EADIYQTPRYLVIGTGKKITLECSQTMGHDKMYWYQQDPGMELHLIHYSYGVNSTEKGDLSSESTVSRIRTEHFPLTLESARPSHTSQYLCASSEWGGGLATGELFFGEGSRLTVL.

This sequence joins TRBV19 and TRBJ1-3; 9 nucleotides agree with TRBD1. V dropped 8 bases and J dropped 3; count of bases not matched to a gene: 2. The CDR3 spans 13 residues. Germline V gives CDR1 LNHDA, CDR2 SQIVND (reference sequence). This CDR3 is CASGTGRGNTIYF. The CDR3 DNA reads TGTGCCAGTGGGACAGGGCGTGGAAACACCATATATTTT.

This chain links TRBV2 with TRBJ2-3; no clear D gene. This CDR3 contains 13 residues. V was pared by 6 bases and J by 3 bases, with 10 bases between. Looked up from germline, CDR1 is SNHLY and CDR2 is FYNNEI. CDR3 nucleotides: TGTGCCAGCAGGCGGAGTGGGACAGATACGCAGTATTTT. It yields the protein CASRRSGTDTQYF.

This chain joins TRBV11-3 and TRBJ2-1; TRBD2 matches at 9 bases. With 5 bases clipped from V and 1 base from J, the junction kept 3 bases outside the gene matches. Germline CDR1 and CDR2: SGHNT and YENEEA. This CDR3 comprises 15 residues. The CDR3 reads CASSPGLASYNEQFF. DNA for the CDR3: TGTGCCAGCAGCCCTGGACTAGCGTCCTACAATGAGCAGTTCTTC.

The CDR3 reads CASSYWREGYEQYF. In DNA form, the CDR3 reads TGTGCCAGCAGTTACTGGCGGGAGGGCTACGAGCAGTACTTC. The chain has TRBV6-5 and TRBJ2-7; 9 nucleotides agree with TRBD2. Germline V gives CDR1 MNHEY, CDR2 SVGAGI. The CDR3 contains 14 residues. Trimming cost V 1 base and J 3 bases; bases outside gene matches: 1.

This clone was recorded once. J is TRBJ1-3 and V is TRBV5-1; D is unclear. This CDR3 has 16 residues. Per the germline V gene, CDR1 is SGHRS and CDR2 is YFSETQ. Between the trimmed V and J ends, which lost 0 bases and 0 bases, there was a span of 10 bases. For the CDR3, the DNA is TGCGCCAGCAGCTTGGGAGGGCGAGGCTCTGGAAACACCATATATTTT. This gives the protein CASSLGGRGSGNTIYF.

The V gene is TRBV5-6, the J gene TRBJ2-3, with D maybe TRBD2 (5 bases). CDR1 is SGHDT, CDR2 YYEEEE, per germline. The V end was cut by 0 bases, the J end by 9 bases, with 11 bases between. The CDR3 sequence is 13 residues long. The CDR3: CASSLVSGLTQYF. CDR3 nucleotides: TGTGCCAGCAGCTTGGTAAGCGGACTCACGCAGTATTTT.

V is TRBV19 and J is TRBJ2-5; the D gene is possibly TRBD1 (6 bases). The CDR3 sequence is 14 residues long. V was shortened by 6 bases and J by 7 bases, with 18 bases between the two germline ends. In germline, CDR1 is LNHDA, CDR2 SQIVND (reference sequence). The CDR3 here is CASSPPQGPWTQYF. CDR3 coding DNA: TGTGCCAGTAGCCCTCCCCAGGGGCCCTGGACCCAGTACTTC. Variable domain in full (rest from reference TRBV19 and TRBJ2-5): DGGITQSPKYLFRKEGQNVTLSCEQNLNHDAMYWYRQDPGQGLRLIYYSQIVNDFQKGDIAEGYSVSREKKESFPLTVTSAQKNPTAFYLCASSPPQGPWTQYFGPGTRLLVL.